A selection of T cell receptor delta chains follows, all from one sample in a study of gamma-delta chains in newborns, infants, children. TCRdb applied CATT to the reads for clone calling. Among approximately 4,900 delta-chain clones, approximately 3.6% were seen once, and the ten largest hold approximately 8%. Sequenced input: blood. The origin of the receptors is a child who was a newborn, infant or young child, either healthy, febrile or measles-vaccinated (not recorded which). The CDR3 runs from the conserved cysteine through the conserved F or W. Fields, in order: clone size, D gene, J gene, V gene, CDR3 DNA, CDR3 protein. A D gene is named only where the DNA matches it firmly. The listing skips clone size in some rows; elsewhere it reads once, few, many or a size class.

medium-sized TRDD3 TRDJ1 TRDV1 TGTGCTCTTGGGGAACTCTGGGGGATGGGGAATAAACTCATCTTT CALGELWGMGNKLIF
large NA TRDJ3 TRDV2 TGTGCCTGTGACCTGACTTCGGGGAGCTCCTGGGACACCCGACAGATGTTTTTC CACDLTSGSSWDTRQMFF
medium-sized NA TRDJ1 TRDV3 TGTGCCTCCACTACTCAAGCACCCTTTAGAAAAGGAACCGATAAACTCATCTTT CASTTQAPFRKGTDKLIF
large TRDD3 TRDJ3 TRDV2 TGTGCCTGTGAATACTGGGGGAGCTCCTGGGACACCCGACAGATGTTTTTC CACEYWGSSWDTRQMFF
NA TRDD3 TRDJ1 TRDV1 TGTGCTCTTGGGGAGTTAGGGGCCTTCCTACATCTGGGGGATACGGTCACCGATAAACTCATCTTT CALGELGAFLHLGDTVTDKLIF
medium-sized TRDD2 TRDJ1 TRDV1 TGTGCTCTTGGGGAATATTCCTACGGGGGTTCGGGAGGCGATAAACTCATCTTT CALGEYSYGGSGGDKLIF
large TRDD3 TRDJ3 TRDV1 TGTGCTCTTGGGGGGCTCCCGTACTGGGGGACCCAGAGCTCCTGGGACACCCGACAGATGTTTTTC CALGGLPYWGTQSSWDTRQMFF
large NA TRDJ1 TRDV1 TGTGCTCTTGGGGAAGGAGAGTTCGCGGTGGGGGTCCGGGGACTCATCTTT CALGEGEFAVGVRGLIF
medium-sized TRDD3 TRDJ1 TRDV1 TGTGCTCTCCTTAAGGGAATTAATTCTGGGGGTCCTCCGTACACCGATAAACTCATCTTT CALLKGINSGGPPYTDKLIF
NA TRDD3 TRDJ3 TRAV29/DV5 TGTTCCGCAATCGCGCCTACTGGGGGATACGCCTGGGACACCCGACAGATGTTTTTC CSAIAPTGGYAWDTRQMFF
large TRDD3 TRDJ1 TRDV2 TGTGCCTGTGACACCGCTAAGGGGGGATACGCGGGAACCGATAAACTCATCTTT CACDTAKGGYAGTDKLIF
medium-sized NA TRDJ1 TRDV1 TGTGCTCTTGGGGAACCCCTCGTCACCGATAAACTCATCTTT CALGEPLVTDKLIF
large NA TRDJ1 TRDV1 TGTGCTCTTGGGGAACTAGGACTCTTTCTGACCCCGTACACCGATAAACTCATCTTT CALGELGLFLTPYTDKLIF
few TRDD3 TRDJ1 TRDV1 TGTGCTCTGGGCTTCCTCCGAGTTTTTTACTGGGGGCCCACCGATAAACTCATCTTT CALGFLRVFYWGPTDKLIF
NA TRDD3 TRDJ3 TRDV2 TGTGCCTGTGACACCGCTACTGGGGTTTTCTCCTGGGACACCCGACAGATGTTTTTC CACDTATGVFSWDTRQMFF
NA TRDD3 TRDJ3 TRDV2 TGTGCCTGTGACACACTGGGGGCTTCGATCTCCTGGGACACCCGACAGATGTTTTTC CACDTLGASISWDTRQMFF
medium-sized NA TRDJ1 TRDV3 TGTGCCTCACCGGGGGGGGACACCGATAAACTCATCTTT CASPGGDTDKLIF
medium-sized TRDD3 TRDJ1 TRDV1 TGTGCTCTTGGGGTCTCGAGGATACTGGGGGACCCGTACACCGATAAACTCATCTTT CALGVSRILGDPYTDKLIF
NA NA TRDJ3 TRDV2 TGTGCCTGTGACTCCCTGACCAACTCCTGGGACACCCGACAGATGTTTTTC CACDSLTNSWDTRQMFF
medium-sized TRDD3 TRDJ1 TRDV1 TGTGCTCTTGGGGAGGCTAACCTAATCCCCCTACTGGGGGTCCCCCGGTACACCGATAAACTCATCTTT CALGEANLIPLLGVPRYTDKLIF
medium-sized TRDD3 TRDJ2 TRDV2 TGTGCCTGTGATGCATTGGGGGATAAAACTTTGACAGCACAACTCTTCTTT CACDALGDKTLTAQLFF
medium-sized NA TRDJ2 TRDV1 TGTGCTCTTGGGGAAAGTAAGAGGGAACGAGCTTTGACAGCACAACTCTTCTTT CALGESKRERALTAQLFF
medium-sized TRDD2 TRDJ1 TRDV3 TGTGCCTCAAAAGGCCTTCCTACTGGGGTTTACACCGATAAACTCATCTTT CASKGLPTGVYTDKLIF
medium-sized NA TRDJ1 TRDV1 TGTGCTCTTGGGGGAGGGAGAGGGACCTACACCGATAAACTCATCTTT CALGGGRGTYTDKLIF
medium-sized TRDD3 TRDJ3 TRDV2 TGTGCCTGTGACTACTGGGGGGCCTCCTGGGACACCCGACAGATGTTTTTC CACDYWGASWDTRQMFF
medium-sized TRDD2 TRDJ2 TRDV1 TGTGCTCTTGGGGATCCTCCTTCCTACTGGGGTTTGACAGCACAACTCTTCTTT CALGDPPSYWGLTAQLFF
few TRDD3 TRDJ3 TRDV1 TGTGCCCTAGGTCGACGACCCCCCTTCTTTGTACTGGGGGGTACCCTCTCCTGGGACACCCGACAGATGTTTTTC CALGRRPPFFVLGGTLSWDTRQMFF
medium-sized TRDD3 TRDJ3 TRDV2 TGTGCCTGTGACATGCTGGGGGATACGCGCTCCTGGGACACCCGACAGATGTTTTTC CACDMLGDTRSWDTRQMFF
medium-sized NA TRDJ1 TRDV1 TGTGCTCTTGGGAAGGGTTTCCTACTAGGTGGGGGACTGTACACCGATAAACTCATCTTT CALGKGFLLGGGLYTDKLIF
few NA TRDJ1 TRDV1 TGTGCTCTCGGGGAGCTAGGGCCTTTCCTACTGGGTACGTACACCGATAAACTCATCTTT CALGELGPFLLGTYTDKLIF
large TRDD3 TRDJ3 TRDV2 TGTGCCTGTGACACTGTACTGGGGGATACCTGGGACACCCGACAGATGTTTTTC CACDTVLGDTWDTRQMFF
NA TRDD3 TRDJ3 TRDV2 TGTGCCTGTGACACCGTACTGGGGGATATTCCCCTCTCCTGGGACACCCGACAGATGTTTTTC CACDTVLGDIPLSWDTRQMFF
NA NA TRDJ3 TRDV2 TGTGCCTGTGACACCGCAGGATATAGCTCCTGGGACACCCGACAGATGTTTTTC CACDTAGYSSWDTRQMFF